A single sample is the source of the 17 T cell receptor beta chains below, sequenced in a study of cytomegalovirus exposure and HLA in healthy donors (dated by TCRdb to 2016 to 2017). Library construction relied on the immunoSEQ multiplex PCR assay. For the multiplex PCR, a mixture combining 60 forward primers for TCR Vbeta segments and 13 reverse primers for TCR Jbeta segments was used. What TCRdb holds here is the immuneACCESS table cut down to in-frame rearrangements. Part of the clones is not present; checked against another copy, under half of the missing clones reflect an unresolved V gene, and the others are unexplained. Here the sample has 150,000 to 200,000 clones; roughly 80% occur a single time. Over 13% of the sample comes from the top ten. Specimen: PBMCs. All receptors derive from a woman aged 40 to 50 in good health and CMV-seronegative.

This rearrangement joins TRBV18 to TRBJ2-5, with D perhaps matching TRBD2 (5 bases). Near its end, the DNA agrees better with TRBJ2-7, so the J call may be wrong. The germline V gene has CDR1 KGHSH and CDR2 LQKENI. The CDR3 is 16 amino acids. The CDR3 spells CASSLEASGSSYEQYF. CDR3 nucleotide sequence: TGTGCCAGCTCACTTGAAGCCAGCGGCAGCTCCTACGAGCAGTACTTC.

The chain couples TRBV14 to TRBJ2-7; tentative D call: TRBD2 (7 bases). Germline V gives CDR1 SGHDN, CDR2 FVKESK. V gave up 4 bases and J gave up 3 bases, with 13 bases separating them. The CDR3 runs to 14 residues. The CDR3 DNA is TGTGCCAGCAGCCGAGGGGGGGCTCTCTACGAGCAGTACTTC. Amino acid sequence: CASSRGGALYEQYF.

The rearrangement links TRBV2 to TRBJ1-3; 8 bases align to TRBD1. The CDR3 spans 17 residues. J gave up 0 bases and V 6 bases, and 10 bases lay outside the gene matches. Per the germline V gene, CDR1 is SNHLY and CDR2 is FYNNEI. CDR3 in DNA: TGTGCCAGCAGCCAACCCGAGACAGGGGACTCTGGAAACACCATATATTTT. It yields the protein CASSQPETGDSGNTIYF.

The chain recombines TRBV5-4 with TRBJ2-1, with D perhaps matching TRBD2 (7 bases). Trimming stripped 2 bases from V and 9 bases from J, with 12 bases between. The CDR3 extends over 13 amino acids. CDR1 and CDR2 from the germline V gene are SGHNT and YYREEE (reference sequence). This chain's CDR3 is CASSFSGEGEQFF. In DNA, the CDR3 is TGTGCCAGCAGCTTCTCAGGGGAGGGTGAGCAGTTCTTC.

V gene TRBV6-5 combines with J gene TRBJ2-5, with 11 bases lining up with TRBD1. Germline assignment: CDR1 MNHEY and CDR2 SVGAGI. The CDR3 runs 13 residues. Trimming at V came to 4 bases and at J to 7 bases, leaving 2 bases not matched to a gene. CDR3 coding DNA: TGTGCCAGCAGTTTGGGACAGGGGGGGACCCAGTACTTC. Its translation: CASSLGQGGTQYF.

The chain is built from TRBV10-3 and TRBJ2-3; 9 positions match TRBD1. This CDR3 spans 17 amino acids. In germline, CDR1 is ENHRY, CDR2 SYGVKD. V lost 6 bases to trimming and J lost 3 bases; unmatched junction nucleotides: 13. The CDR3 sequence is CAIRGLNRGRLTDTQYF. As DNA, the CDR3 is TGTGCCATCAGGGGATTAAACAGGGGGCGGTTGACAGATACGCAGTATTTT.

The CDR3 here is CASSQDIALGRFGSYEQYF. CDR3 DNA: TGCGCCAGCAGCCAAGATATTGCTCTTGGGAGATTCGGATCCTACGAGCAGTACTTC. This chain links TRBV4-1 with TRBJ2-7; maybe TRBD2 (5 bases). Germline CDR1 MGHRA, CDR2 YSYEKL. V lost 0 bases, J lost 1 base, and 22 bases lay in between. The CDR3 is made up of 19 amino acids.

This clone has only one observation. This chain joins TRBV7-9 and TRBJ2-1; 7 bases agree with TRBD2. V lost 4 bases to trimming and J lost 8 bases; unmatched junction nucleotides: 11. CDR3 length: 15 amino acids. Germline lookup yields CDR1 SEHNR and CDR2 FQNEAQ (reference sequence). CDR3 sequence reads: CASSSWGGSEHEQFF. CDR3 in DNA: TGTGCCAGCAGCTCCTGGGGCGGGAGCGAGCATGAGCAGTTCTTC.

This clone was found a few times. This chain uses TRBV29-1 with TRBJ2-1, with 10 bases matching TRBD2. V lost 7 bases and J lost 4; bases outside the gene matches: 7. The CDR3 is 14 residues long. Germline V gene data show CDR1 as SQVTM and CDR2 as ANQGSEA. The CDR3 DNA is TGCAGCGCCTCACTAGCGGGAATGTACAATGAGCAGTTCTTC. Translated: CSASLAGMYNEQFF.

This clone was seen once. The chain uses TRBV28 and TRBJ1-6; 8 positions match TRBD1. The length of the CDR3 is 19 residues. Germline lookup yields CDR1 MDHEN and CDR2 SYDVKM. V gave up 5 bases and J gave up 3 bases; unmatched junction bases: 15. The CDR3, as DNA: TGTGCCAGCAGTCTCCCTCCGGACAGGGCCCCTAACTATAATTCACCCCTCCACTTT. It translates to CASSLPPDRAPNYNSPLHF. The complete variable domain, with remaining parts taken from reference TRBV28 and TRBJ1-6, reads DVKVTQSSRYLVKRTGEKVFLECVQDMDHENMFWYRQDPGLGLRLIYFSYDVKMKEKGDIPEGYSVSREKKERFSLILESASTNQTSMYLCASSLPPDRAPNYNSPLHFGNGTRLTVT.

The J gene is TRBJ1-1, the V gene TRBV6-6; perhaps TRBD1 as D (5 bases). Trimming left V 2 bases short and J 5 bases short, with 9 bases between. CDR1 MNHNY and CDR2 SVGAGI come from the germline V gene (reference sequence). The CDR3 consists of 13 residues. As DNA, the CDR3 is TGTGCCAGCAGTTACAGGGGTAGGACTGAAGCTTTCTTT. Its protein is CASSYRGRTEAFF.

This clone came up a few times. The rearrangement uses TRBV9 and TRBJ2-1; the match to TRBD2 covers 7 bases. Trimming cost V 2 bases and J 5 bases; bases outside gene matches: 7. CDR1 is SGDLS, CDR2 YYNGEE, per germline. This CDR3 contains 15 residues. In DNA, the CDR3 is TGTGCCAGCAGCGTCGGGGCGGGAGTGAACAATGAGCAGTTCTTC. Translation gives CASSVGAGVNNEQFF. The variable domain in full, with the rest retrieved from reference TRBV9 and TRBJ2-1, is DSGVTQTPKHLITATGQRVTLRCSPRSGDLSVYWYQQSLDQGLQFLIQYYNGEERAKGNILERFSAQQFPDLHSELNLSSLELGDSALYFCASSVGAGVNNEQFFGPGTRLTVL.

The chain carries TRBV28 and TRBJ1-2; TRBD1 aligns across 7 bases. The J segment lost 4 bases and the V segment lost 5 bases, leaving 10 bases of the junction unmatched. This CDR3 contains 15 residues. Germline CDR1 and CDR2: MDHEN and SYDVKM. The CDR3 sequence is CASSDRQGQIYGYTF. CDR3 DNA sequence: TGTGCCAGCAGTGACCGCCAGGGACAGATCTATGGCTACACCTTC.

The CDR3 protein is CASSLARLAAEQFF. The CDR3 DNA is TGTGCCAGCAGCTTAGCAAGGCTAGCGGCTGAGCAGTTCTTC. The rearrangement uses TRBV11-2 and TRBJ2-1; 7 bases are a match to TRBD2. Germline V lookup: CDR1 SGHAT, CDR2 FQNNGV. CDR3 length: 14 amino acids. With 1 base clipped from V and 9 bases from J, the junction kept 6 bases outside the gene matches. The full variable domain, with the rest looked up from reference TRBV11-2 and TRBJ2-1, is EAGVAQSPRYKIIEKRQSVAFWCNPISGHATLYWYQQILGQGPKLLIQFQNNGVVDDSQLPKDRFSAERLKGVDSTLKIQPAKLEDSAVYLCASSLARLAAEQFFGPGTRLTVL.

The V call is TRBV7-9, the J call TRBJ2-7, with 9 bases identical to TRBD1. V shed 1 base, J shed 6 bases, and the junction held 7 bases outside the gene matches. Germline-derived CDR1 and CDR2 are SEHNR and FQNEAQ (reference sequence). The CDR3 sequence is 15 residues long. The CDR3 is CASSLGGTGNVEQYF. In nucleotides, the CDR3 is TGTGCCAGCAGCTTAGGGGGGACAGGGAACGTCGAGCAGTACTTC.

The CDR3 DNA reads TGTGCCAGCAGCTTAGATGGGGGGAACAGGGCCAACGTCCTGACTTTC. As protein: CASSLDGGNRANVLTF. J is TRBJ2-6 and V is TRBV7-9; tentative D call: TRBD2 (6 bases). Between the trimmed V and J ends, which lost 1 base and 5 bases, there was a span of 12 bases. The CDR3 loop spans 16 amino acids. Germline lookup yields CDR1 SEHNR and CDR2 FQNEAQ (reference sequence).

The DNA for the CDR3 is TGTGCCACCAGCAGAGATAGAGGGGAGACCCAGTACTTC. Its protein is CATSRDRGETQYF. The chain uses TRBV15 and TRBJ2-5, with D maybe TRBD2 (5 bases). In germline, CDR1 is LNHNV, CDR2 YYDKDF (reference sequence). CDR3 length: 13 residues. Trimming removed 0 bases at V and 5 bases at J, with 7 bases between.